These 22 T cell receptor beta chains came from one sample sequenced in a study of CXCR3-negative and CXCR3-positive naive CD8 T cells. Study-wide points: Against CXCR3-negative naive cells, CXCR3-positive naive cells showed more hydrophobic TRB CDR3s.

These TCRs' antigens remain unknown. UMI-labeled 5' RACE yielded the TRB cDNA libraries. TCRdb reworked the 5' RACE reads into one entry per CDR3 protein, no DNA. The clone table shows around 63,000 distinct CDR3 sequences, with the ten largest holding around 4.9%. Sequencing used naive CXCR3+ CD8+ T cells from blood. Specified subset: CD45RO-CCR7+CD27+CD95- naive CD8+ T cells expressing CXCR3 (TNR3+). Receptors originate from a human donor in good health. Some clones in this sample may be carry-over from other donors' samples.

This chain joins TRBV7-6 and TRBJ1-1. Germline lookup yields CDR1 SGHVS and CDR2 FNYEAQ. This CDR3 contains 14 residues. CDR3 protein: CASSLTAANTEAFF.

The rearrangement joins TRBV7-9 to TRBJ2-3; TCRdb returns TRBD1, unconfirmable since there is no DNA. CDR1 is SEHNR, CDR2 FQNEAQ, per germline (reference sequence). This CDR3 has 15 residues. The CDR3 here is CASSLGGHNTDTQYF.

CDR3 region: CASLTVLAGGKTGELFF. The V and J genes are TRBV6-5 and TRBJ2-2; TCRdb selects TRBD2, and the lack of DNA leaves this call unchecked. This CDR3 comprises 17 residues. Germline V CDR1 and CDR2: MNHEY, SVGAGI.

This sequence joins TRBV20-1 and TRBJ1-2. This CDR3 comprises 14 residues. CDR1 is DFQATT, CDR2 SNEGSKA, per germline (reference sequence). The CDR3 spells CSAREPGGYYGYTF.

The J gene is TRBJ1-2, the V gene TRBV20-1. CDR3 length equals 16 residues. CDR1 is DFQATT, CDR2 SNEGSKA, per germline (reference sequence). The chain's CDR3 is CSALNGVDPRGYGYTF.

The chain links TRBV6-1 to TRBJ2-3; the TRBD1 assignment by TCRdb is unverifiable without DNA. The CDR3 is 17 residues long. Germline loops: CDR1 MNHNS, CDR2 SASEGT. The CDR3 reads CASIGDWGVAFTDTQYF.

The CDR3 here is CASSVGSSYEQYF. The chain employs TRBV27 and TRBJ2-7. The CDR3 spans 13 residues. Germline CDR1 MNHEY, CDR2 SMNVEV (reference sequence).

This chain joins TRBV12-5 and TRBJ2-7; TCRdb's D gene call, TRBD2, goes unchecked for lack of DNA. Germline values: CDR1 LGHNT, CDR2 FRNRAP. The CDR3 is 16 amino acids. The CDR3: CASGLDPLAGTYEQYF.

The chain has TRBV7-2 and TRBJ2-2. CDR3 length: 13 residues. Looked up from germline, CDR1 is SGHTA and CDR2 is FQGNSA. CDR3 residues: CASSTHPTGELFF.

V is TRBV20-1 and J is TRBJ2-1; TCRdb returns TRBD2, unconfirmable since there is no DNA. CDR3 length: 17 residues. CDR1 is DFQATT and CDR2 is SNEGSKA in the germline V gene (reference sequence). The CDR3 is CSAKLTPGLEDFYEQFF.

CDR3 sequence: CSARANTGELFF. This chain uses TRBV20-1 with TRBJ2-2. The CDR3 spans 12 residues. CDR1 is DFQATT, CDR2 SNEGSKA, per germline (reference sequence).

V is TRBV29-1 and J is TRBJ1-1. Germline values: CDR1 SQVTM, CDR2 ANQGSEA. The CDR3 extends over 11 amino acids. CDR3 loop: CSVSNEAEAFF.

The J gene is TRBJ1-1, the V gene TRBV7-6; TCRdb's D call of TRBD1 is untestable without DNA. Germline V gene data show CDR1 as SGHVS and CDR2 as FNYEAQ. The CDR3 covers 19 residues. The CDR3 region is CASSLIQGTYLSSNTEAFF.

The chain joins TRBV29-1 to TRBJ2-3; TCRdb outputs TRBD1, but without DNA this stays unchecked. The CDR3 loop spans 15 amino acids. From germline, CDR1 is SQVTM and CDR2 ANQGSEA. CDR3 sequence: CSVEGQGWTTDTQYF.

V gene TRBV10-3 combines with J gene TRBJ2-1; the TCRdb call, TRBD2, lacks DNA for checking. CDR3 length equals 15 residues. The germline V gene encodes CDR1 ENHRY and CDR2 SYGVKD. CDR3 region: CAITPGTSGTDEQFF.

The chain recombines TRBV20-1 with TRBJ1-1. The CDR3 contains 13 residues. Germline CDR1 is DFQATT and CDR2 is SNEGSKA (reference sequence). CDR3 loop: CSARGGRDTEAFF.

The chain joins TRBV5-5 to TRBJ2-1; no DNA is available, so the TRBD1 call from TCRdb remains unchecked. Germline V CDR1 and CDR2: SGHKS, YYEKEE (reference sequence). The CDR3 spans 15 residues. CDR3 loop: CASRLGQGGYNEQFF.

The chain combines TRBV6-5 with TRBJ1-6. Per germline, CDR1 MNHEY and CDR2 SVGAGI. The CDR3 loop spans 14 amino acids. CDR3 amino acids: CASTLRPENSPLHF.

V and J are TRBV29-1 and TRBJ1-4; TCRdb calls TRBD1, which cannot be checked without DNA. The CDR3 extends over 13 amino acids. The germline V gene has CDR1 SQVTM and CDR2 ANQGSEA. This CDR3 is CSVGDRNNEKLFF.

This chain uses TRBV28 with TRBJ1-1; TCRdb proposes TRBD1, but this gene call is untestable without DNA. The length of the CDR3 is 15 residues. Germline V CDR1 and CDR2: MDHEN, SYDVKM. This CDR3 reads CASSSFPGQGAEAFF.

CDR3 residues: CASSSPQLAGGLGEQFF. The V call is TRBV28, the J call TRBJ2-1; TCRdb outputs TRBD2, but without DNA this stays unchecked. CDR1 is MDHEN and CDR2 is SYDVKM in the germline V gene. The CDR3 spans 17 residues.

The V gene is TRBV29-1, the J gene TRBJ2-1; TCRdb indicates TRBD2, and absent DNA this call remains unverified. Germline assignment: CDR1 SQVTM and CDR2 ANQGSEA. The CDR3 is 14 residues long. CDR3 in amino acids: CSAEGTSGANEQFF.